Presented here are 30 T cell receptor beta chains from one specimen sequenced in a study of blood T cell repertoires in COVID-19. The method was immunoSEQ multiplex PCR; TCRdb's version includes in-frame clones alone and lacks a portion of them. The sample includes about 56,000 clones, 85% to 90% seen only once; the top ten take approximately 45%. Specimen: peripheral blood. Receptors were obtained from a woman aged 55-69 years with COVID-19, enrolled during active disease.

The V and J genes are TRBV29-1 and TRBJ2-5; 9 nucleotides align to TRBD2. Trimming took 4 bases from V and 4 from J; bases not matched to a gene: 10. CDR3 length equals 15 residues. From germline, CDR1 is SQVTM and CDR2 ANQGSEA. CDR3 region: CSVGFGDSGGETQYF. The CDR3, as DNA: TGCAGCGTTGGCTTTGGAGATAGCGGGGGAGAGACCCAGTACTTC.

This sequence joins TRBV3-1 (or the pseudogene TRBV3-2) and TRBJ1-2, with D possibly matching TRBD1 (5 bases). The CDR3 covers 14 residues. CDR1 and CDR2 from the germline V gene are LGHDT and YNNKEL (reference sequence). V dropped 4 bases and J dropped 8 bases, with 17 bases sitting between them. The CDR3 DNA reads TGTGCCAGCAGCCCCCCCGGGGGGGATCACGGCTACACCTTC. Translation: CASSPPGGDHGYTF.

The CDR3 sequence is CAISVGDWHEQFF. DNA of the CDR3: TGTGCCATCAGTGTAGGGGACTGGCATGAGCAGTTCTTC. The chain joins TRBV10-3 to TRBJ2-1, with a tentative D call TRBD2 (6 bases). The CDR3 contains 13 residues. Germline V CDR1 and CDR2: ENHRY, SYGVKD. V was clipped by 4 bases and J by 8 bases, with 12 bases between them.

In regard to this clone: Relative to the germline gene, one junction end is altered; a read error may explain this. The CDR3 DNA is TGTGCCAGCAGCGCCAGGCGATTT. Translation gives CASSARRF. This chain uses TRBV13 with TRBJ2-3; unclear D gene. Germline V gene data show CDR1 as PRHDT and CDR2 as FYEKMQ (reference sequence). The CDR3 runs to 8 residues. Full variable domain (missing parts from reference TRBV13 and TRBJ2-3): AAGVIQSPRHLIKEKRETATLKCYPIPRHDTVYWYQQGPGQDPQFLISFYEKMQSDKGSIPDRFSAQQFSDYHSELNMSSLELGDSALYFCASSARRFGPGTRLTVL.

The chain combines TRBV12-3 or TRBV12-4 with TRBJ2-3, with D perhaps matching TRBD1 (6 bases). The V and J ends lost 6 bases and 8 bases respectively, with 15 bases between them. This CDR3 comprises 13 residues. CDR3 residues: CASRRTARGTQYF. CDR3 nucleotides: TGTGCCAGCAGACGGACAGCTCGAGGTACGCAGTATTTT.

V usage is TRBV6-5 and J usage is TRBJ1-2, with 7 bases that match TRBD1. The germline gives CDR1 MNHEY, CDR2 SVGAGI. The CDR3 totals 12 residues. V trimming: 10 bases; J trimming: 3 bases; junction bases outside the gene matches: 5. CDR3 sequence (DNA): TGTGCCAACCCGGGACAGTACTATGGCTACACCTTC. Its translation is CANPGQYYGYTF.

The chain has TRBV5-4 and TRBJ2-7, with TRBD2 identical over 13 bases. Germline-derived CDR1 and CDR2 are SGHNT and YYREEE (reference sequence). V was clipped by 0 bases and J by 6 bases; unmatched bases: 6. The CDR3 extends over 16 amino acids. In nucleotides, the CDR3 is TGTGCCAGCAGCTTGGATTCGGGACTAGCGGGACGCGAGCAGTACTTC. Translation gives CASSLDSGLAGREQYF.

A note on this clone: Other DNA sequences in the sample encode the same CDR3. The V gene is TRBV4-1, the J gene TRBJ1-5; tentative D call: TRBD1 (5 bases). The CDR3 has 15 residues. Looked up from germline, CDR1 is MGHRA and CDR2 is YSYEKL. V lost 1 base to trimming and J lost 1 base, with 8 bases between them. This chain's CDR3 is CASSQAGISNQPQHF. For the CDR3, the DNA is TGCGCCAGCAGCCAAGCAGGGATAAGCAATCAGCCCCAGCATTTT.

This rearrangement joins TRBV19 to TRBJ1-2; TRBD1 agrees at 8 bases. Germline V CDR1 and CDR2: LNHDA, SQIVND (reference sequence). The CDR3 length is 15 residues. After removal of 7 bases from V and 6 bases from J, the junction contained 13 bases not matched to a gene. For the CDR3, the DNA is TGTGCCAGTAAGGACGGAGCAGGGGGCCTGGATGGCTACACCTTC. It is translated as CASKDGAGGLDGYTF.

This chain's CDR3 is CASRINYEQYF. The CDR3 DNA reads TGTGCCAGCAGAATTAACTACGAGCAGTACTTC. The chain employs TRBV28 and TRBJ2-7; the D is unclear. Germline lookup yields CDR1 MDHEN and CDR2 SYDVKM. V was trimmed by 6 bases and J by 3 bases, leaving 6 bases between them. The CDR3 loop spans 11 amino acids. Full variable domain (outside the CDR3, taken from reference TRBV28 and TRBJ2-7): DVKVTQSSRYLVKRTGEKVFLECVQDMDHENMFWYRQDPGLGLRLIYFSYDVKMKEKGDIPEGYSVSREKKERFSLILESASTNQTSMYLCASRINYEQYFGPGTRLTVT.

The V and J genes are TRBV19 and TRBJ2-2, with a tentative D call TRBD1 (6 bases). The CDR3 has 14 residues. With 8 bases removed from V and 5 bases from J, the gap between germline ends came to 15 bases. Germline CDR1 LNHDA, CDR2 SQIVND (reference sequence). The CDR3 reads CASLSTGSTGELFF. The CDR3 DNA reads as TGTGCCAGTCTGTCGACAGGTTCTACCGGGGAGCTGTTTTTT.

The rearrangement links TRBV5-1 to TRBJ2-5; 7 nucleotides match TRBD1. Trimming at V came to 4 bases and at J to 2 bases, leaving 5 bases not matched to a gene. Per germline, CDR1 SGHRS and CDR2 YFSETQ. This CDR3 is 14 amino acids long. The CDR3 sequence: CASSPSGQQETQYF. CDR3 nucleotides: TGCGCCAGCAGCCCATCGGGACAGCAAGAGACCCAGTACTTC. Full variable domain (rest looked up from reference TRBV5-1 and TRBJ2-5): KAGVTQTPRYLIKTRGQQVTLSCSPISGHRSVSWYQQTPGQGLQFLFEYFSETQRNKGNFPGRFSGRQFSNSRSEMNVSTLELGDSALYLCASSPSGQQETQYFGPGTRLLVL.

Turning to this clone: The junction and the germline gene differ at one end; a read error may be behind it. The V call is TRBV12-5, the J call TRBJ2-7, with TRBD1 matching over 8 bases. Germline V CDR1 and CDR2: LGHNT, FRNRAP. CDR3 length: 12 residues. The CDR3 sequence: CASGLGQGLGFF. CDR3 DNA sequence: TGTGCTAGTGGTTTGGGACAGGGGTTAGGCTTTTTC.

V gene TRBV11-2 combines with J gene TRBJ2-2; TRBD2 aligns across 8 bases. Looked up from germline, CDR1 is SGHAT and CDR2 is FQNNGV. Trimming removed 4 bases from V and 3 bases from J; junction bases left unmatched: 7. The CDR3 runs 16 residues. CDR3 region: CASSSTVAGYTGELFF. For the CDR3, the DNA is TGTGCCAGCAGCTCGACGGTAGCGGGGTACACCGGGGAGCTGTTTTTT.

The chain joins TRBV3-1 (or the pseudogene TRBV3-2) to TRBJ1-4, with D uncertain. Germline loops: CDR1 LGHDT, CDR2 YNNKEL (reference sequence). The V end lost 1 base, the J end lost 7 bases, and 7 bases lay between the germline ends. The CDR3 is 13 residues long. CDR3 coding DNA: TGTGCCAGCAGCCAAGCAGGAACTGAAAAACTGTTTTTT. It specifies CASSQAGTEKLFF.

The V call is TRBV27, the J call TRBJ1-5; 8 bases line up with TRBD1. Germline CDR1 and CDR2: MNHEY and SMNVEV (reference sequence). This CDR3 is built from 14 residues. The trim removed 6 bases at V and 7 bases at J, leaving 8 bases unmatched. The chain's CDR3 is CASRQGGARQPQHF. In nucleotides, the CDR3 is TGTGCCAGCAGACAGGGGGGGGCGAGGCAGCCCCAGCATTTT.

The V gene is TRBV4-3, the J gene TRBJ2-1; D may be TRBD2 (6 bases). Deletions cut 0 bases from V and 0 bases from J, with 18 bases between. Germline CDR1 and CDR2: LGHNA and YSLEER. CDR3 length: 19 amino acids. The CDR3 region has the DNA TGCGCCAGCAGCCAAGAAGGGAGGTTGGGCGTGTTCTCCTACAATGAGCAGTTCTTC. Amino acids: CASSQEGRLGVFSYNEQFF.

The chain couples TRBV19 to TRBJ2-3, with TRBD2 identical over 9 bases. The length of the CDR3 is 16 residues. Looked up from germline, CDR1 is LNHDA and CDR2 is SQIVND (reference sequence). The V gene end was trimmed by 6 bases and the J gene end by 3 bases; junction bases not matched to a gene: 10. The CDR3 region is CASRLNSGSSTDTQYF. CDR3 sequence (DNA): TGTGCCAGTAGGCTTAATAGCGGGAGCTCGACAGATACGCAGTATTTT.

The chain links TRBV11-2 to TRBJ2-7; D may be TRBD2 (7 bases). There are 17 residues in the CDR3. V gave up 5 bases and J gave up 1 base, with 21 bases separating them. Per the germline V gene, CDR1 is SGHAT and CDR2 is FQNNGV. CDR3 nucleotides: TGTGCCAGCAGCCCCCTGGGTGTGCGGGGGCGTTCCTACGAGCAGTACTTC. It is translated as CASSPLGVRGRSYEQYF.

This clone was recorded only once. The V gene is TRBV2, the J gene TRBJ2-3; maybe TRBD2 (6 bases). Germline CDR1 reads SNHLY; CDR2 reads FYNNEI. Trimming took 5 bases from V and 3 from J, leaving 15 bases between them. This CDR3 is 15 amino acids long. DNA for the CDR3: TGTGCCAGCAGTCCACGACGCGGAGGGACAGATACGCAGTATTTT. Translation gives CASSPRRGGTDTQYF. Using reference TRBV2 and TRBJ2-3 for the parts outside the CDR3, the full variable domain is EPEVTQTPSHQVTQMGQEVILRCVPISNHLYFYWYRQILGQKVEFLVSFYNNEISEKSEIFDDQFSVERPDGSNFTLKIRSTKLEDSAMYFCASSPRRGGTDTQYFGPGTRLTVL.

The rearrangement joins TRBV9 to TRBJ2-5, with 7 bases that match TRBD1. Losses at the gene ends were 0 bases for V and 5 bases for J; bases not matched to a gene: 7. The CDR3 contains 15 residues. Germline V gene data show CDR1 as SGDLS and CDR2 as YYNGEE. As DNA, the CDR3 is TGTGCCAGCAGCGTAGCCCCTGGACAGGCGGAGACCCAGTACTTC. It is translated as CASSVAPGQAETQYF. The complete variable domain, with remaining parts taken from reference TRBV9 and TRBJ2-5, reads DSGVTQTPKHLITATGQRVTLRCSPRSGDLSVYWYQQSLDQGLQFLIQYYNGEERAKGNILERFSAQQFPDLHSELNLSSLELGDSALYFCASSVAPGQAETQYFGPGTRLLVL.

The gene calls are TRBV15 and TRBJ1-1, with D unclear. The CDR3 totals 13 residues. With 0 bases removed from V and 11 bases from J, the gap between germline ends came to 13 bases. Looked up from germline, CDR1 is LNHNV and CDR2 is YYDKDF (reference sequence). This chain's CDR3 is CATSRDINLEAFF. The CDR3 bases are TGTGCCACCAGCAGAGATATAAACCTCGAGGCTTTCTTT.

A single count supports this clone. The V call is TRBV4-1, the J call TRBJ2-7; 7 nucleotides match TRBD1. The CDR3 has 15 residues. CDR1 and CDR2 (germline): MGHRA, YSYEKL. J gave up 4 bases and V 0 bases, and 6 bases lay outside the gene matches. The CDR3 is CASSQDRGQRYEQYF. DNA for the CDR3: TGCGCCAGCAGCCAAGATAGGGGACAGCGTTACGAGCAGTACTTC.

CDR3 nucleotides: TGTGCCAGCAGTCCCTGGACAGTACAAGAGACCCAGTACTTC. Translated: CASSPWTVQETQYF. The V and J genes are TRBV6-2 or TRBV6-3 and TRBJ2-5, with a weak D call TRBD1 (6 bases). Germline V gene sequence: CDR1 MNHEY, CDR2 SVGEGT. V gave up 5 bases and J gave up 2 bases, with 12 bases separating them. The CDR3 extends over 14 amino acids.

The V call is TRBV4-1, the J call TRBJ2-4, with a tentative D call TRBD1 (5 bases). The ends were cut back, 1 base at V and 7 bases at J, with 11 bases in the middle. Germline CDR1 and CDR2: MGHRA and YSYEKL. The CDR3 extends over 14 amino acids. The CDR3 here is CASSQGAGMNIQYF. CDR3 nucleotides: TGCGCCAGCAGCCAAGGGGCAGGGATGAACATTCAGTACTTC.

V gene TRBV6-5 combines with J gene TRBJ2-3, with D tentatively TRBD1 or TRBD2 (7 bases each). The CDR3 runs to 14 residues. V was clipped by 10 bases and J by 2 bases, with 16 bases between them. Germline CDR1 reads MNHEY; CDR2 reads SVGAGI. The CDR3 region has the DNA TGTGCCACCAGGGGGGGAATGGACACAGATACGCAGTATTTT. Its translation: CATRGGMDTDTQYF.

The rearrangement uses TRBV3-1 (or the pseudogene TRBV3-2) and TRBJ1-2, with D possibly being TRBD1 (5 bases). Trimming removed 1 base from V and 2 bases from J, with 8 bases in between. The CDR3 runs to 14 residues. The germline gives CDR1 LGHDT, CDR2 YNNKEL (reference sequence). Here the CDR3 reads CASSQGTLNYGYTF. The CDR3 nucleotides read TGTGCCAGCAGCCAAGGGACACTAAACTATGGCTACACCTTC.

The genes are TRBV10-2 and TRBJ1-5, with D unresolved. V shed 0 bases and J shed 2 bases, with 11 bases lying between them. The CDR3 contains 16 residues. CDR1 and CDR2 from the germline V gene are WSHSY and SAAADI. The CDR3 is CASSESRGRGNQPQHF. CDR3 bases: TGCGCCAGCAGTGAGTCGAGAGGGCGAGGCAATCAGCCCCAGCATTTT.

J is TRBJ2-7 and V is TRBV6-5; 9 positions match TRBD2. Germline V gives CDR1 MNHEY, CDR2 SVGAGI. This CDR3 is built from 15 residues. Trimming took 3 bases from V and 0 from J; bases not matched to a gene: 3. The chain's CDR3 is CASSYSSGSSYEQYF. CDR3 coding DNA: TGTGCCAGCAGTTATAGTAGCGGGAGCTCCTACGAGCAGTACTTC.

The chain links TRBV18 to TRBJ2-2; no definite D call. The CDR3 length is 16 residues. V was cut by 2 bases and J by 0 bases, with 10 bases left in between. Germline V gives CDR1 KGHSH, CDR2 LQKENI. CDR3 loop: CASSPEVTANTGELFF. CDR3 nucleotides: TGTGCCAGCTCACCAGAAGTGACTGCGAACACCGGGGAGCTGTTTTTT. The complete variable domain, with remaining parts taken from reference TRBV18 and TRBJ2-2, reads NAGVMQNPRHLVRRRGQEARLRCSPMKGHSHVYWYRQLPEEGLKFMVYLQKENIIDESGMPKERFSAEFPKEGPSILRIQQVVRGDSAAYFCASSPEVTANTGELFFGEGSRLTVL.